This is a list of T cell receptor beta chains from one sample in a study of T cell responses to AZD1222 COVID-19 vaccine. Data came from immunoSEQ multiplex PCR; TCRdb stores just in-frame clones and leaves some out. The sample lists about 81,000 clones, around 90% occurring once. The material was peripheral blood, obtained 28 days after the second AZD1222 dose. The receptors here all came from an adult who received the AZD1222 COVID-19 vaccine. CDR3s include the opening cysteine and the closing phenylalanine or tryptophan. The D gene is left open where the match is weak. Not every row has a clone size; where given, it reads once, few, many or a size class.

J gene | V gene | D gene | clone size | CDR3 DNA | CDR3 protein
TRBJ2-1 | TRBV5-1 | TRBD2 | NA | TGCGCCAGCAGCTTGTCCCTAGCGGGAGCCAATGAGCAGTTCTTC | CASSLSLAGANEQFF
TRBJ2-7 | TRBV5-1 | TRBD2 | NA | TGCGCCAGCAGCCGACTAGCGGGAGCCTTCTACGAGCAGTACTTC | CASSRLAGAFYEQYF
TRBJ2-7 | TRBV6-6 | NA | few | TGTGCCAGCAGTTACCCCCGACAGGAGCAGTACTTC | CASSYPRQEQYF
TRBJ1-2 | TRBV5-4 | NA | NA | TGTGCCAGCAGCTCTGGACAGCGGGGATATGGCTACACCTTC | CASSSGQRGYGYTF
TRBJ1-1 | TRBV6-5 | NA | NA | TGTGCCAGCAGTTACCAGACAGCCATGAACACTGAAGCTTTCTTT | CASSYQTAMNTEAFF
TRBJ2-1 | TRBV9 | NA | once | TGTGCCAGCAGCGTTAGGATCACCAATGAGCAGTTCTTC | CASSVRITNEQFF
TRBJ2-6 | TRBV3-1/TRBV3-2 | NA | NA | TGTGCCAGCAGCCCCGGGTATGGGGCCAACGTCCTGACTTTC | CASSPGYGANVLTF
TRBJ1-1 | TRBV6-5 | NA | NA | TGTGCCAGCAGTTACACGAACACTGAAGCTTTCTTT | CASSYTNTEAFF
TRBJ2-1 | TRBV5-4 | TRBD2 | NA | TGTGCCAGCAGCCTGAGACTAGCGGGAGGGAGCTCCTACAATGAGCAGTTCTTC | CASSLRLAGGSSYNEQFF
TRBJ2-7 | TRBV28 | NA | NA | TGTGCCAGCACCTCAATACAGAGCCCCGAGCAGTACTTC | CASTSIQSPEQYF
TRBJ1-2 | TRBV5-5 | NA | NA | TGTGCCAGCAGCTTGGCAGAGCTCTATGGCTACACCTTC | CASSLAELYGYTF
TRBJ2-2 | TRBV6-5 | NA | once | TGTGCCAGCAGCAACCCTAACACCGGGGAGCTGTTTTTT | CASSNPNTGELFF
TRBJ2-7 | TRBV7-6 | TRBD2 | NA | TGTGCCAGCAGCCCGGGACTAGCGGATCCCTACGAGCAGTACTTC | CASSPGLADPYEQYF
TRBJ1-3 | TRBV4-2 | NA | NA | TGTGCCAGCAGCCACCCGGCTGGTTTAACAAACACCATATATTTT | CASSHPAGLTNTIYF
TRBJ1-2 | TRBV9 | NA | once | TGTGCCAGCAATCCCGGGACTCAGGTTGGCTACACCTTC | CASNPGTQVGYTF
TRBJ2-2 | TRBV15 | NA | NA | TGTGCCACCGGGAGTCTCGGGGGGAACACCGGGGAGCTGTTTTTT | CATGSLGGNTGELFF
TRBJ1-2 | TRBV27 | NA | NA | TGTGCCAGCAGTCGTACAGGGAGGACTAACTATGGCTACACCTTC | CASSRTGRTNYGYTF
TRBJ1-2 | TRBV7-9 | NA | NA | TGTGCCAGCAGCTTAGAAGGGTCCTCCTATGGCTACACCTTC | CASSLEGSSYGYTF
TRBJ2-3 | TRBV18 | NA | NA | TGTGCCAGCTCACCACTGGCCAGATCTAGCACAGATACGCAGTATTTT | CASSPLARSSTDTQYF
TRBJ1-3 | TRBV19 | NA | NA | TGTGCCAGTACTGGATCTGGAAACACCATATATTTT | CASTGSGNTIYF
TRBJ2-3 | TRBV5-1 | TRBD2 | NA | TGCGCCAGCAGCACCTTAGCGGGAGGGCCCCCAGATACGCAGTATTTT | CASSTLAGGPPDTQYF
TRBJ2-7 | TRBV2 | TRBD1 | NA | TGTGCCAGCAGTCCCTACAGGGGGACTTCCTACGAGCAGTACTTC | CASSPYRGTSYEQYF
TRBJ1-3 | TRBV4-3 | NA | NA | TGCGCCAGCAGCCAAGATGGGAGGGCTGGAAACACCATATATTTT | CASSQDGRAGNTIYF
TRBJ2-3 | TRBV9 | TRBD2 | NA | TGTGCCAGCAGCGCGATACTAGCGCCCACAGATACGCAGTATTTT | CASSAILAPTDTQYF
TRBJ1-4 | TRBV28 | NA | NA | TGTGCCAGCAGTTTAGTACAGCTTAATGAAAAACTGTTTTTT | CASSLVQLNEKLFF
TRBJ2-7 | TRBV28 | TRBD1 | NA | TGTGCCAGCAGTTACTACCCGACAGGGAACGAGCAGTACTTC | CASSYYPTGNEQYF
TRBJ2-1 | TRBV6-2/TRBV6-3 | NA | NA | TGTGCCAGCAGTTACCTAGGGGGCGCGGGAAATGAGCAGTTCTTC | CASSYLGGAGNEQFF
TRBJ1-2 | TRBV27 | TRBD1 | NA | TGTGCCAGCAGTGCCATGCGGGACAGGGACCTCTATGGCTACACCTTC | CASSAMRDRDLYGYTF
TRBJ2-1 | TRBV27 | TRBD1 | NA | TGTGCCAGCAGTTTATCCAAATCAGGGGGCCTTAATGAGCAGTTCTTC | CASSLSKSGGLNEQFF
TRBJ1-1 | TRBV6-1 | NA | NA | TGTGCCAGCAGTGAACTACCTGAAGCTTTCTTT | CASSELPEAFF
TRBJ2-1 | TRBV29-1 | NA | NA | TGCAGCGGTTCCGGGACACTTGTCCTCTCCTACAATGAGCAGTTCTTC | CSGSGTLVLSYNEQFF
TRBJ1-1 | TRBV7-7 | NA | NA | TGTGCTAGCAGCTTAGACGGGAGCACTGAAGCTTTCTTT | CASSLDGSTEAFF
TRBJ2-5 | TRBV3-1/TRBV3-2 | NA | NA | TGTGCCAGCAGCCACCCAGGGCGTCGGGAGACCCAGTACTTC | CASSHPGRRETQYF
TRBJ2-7 | TRBV29-1 | TRBD2 | NA | TGCAGCGTTTCAACTAGCGGGGTACAATACGAGCAGTACTTC | CSVSTSGVQYEQYF
TRBJ2-7 | TRBV10-1 | TRBD2 | NA | TGCGCCAGCAGTGAGTCCGGACTCGGACTCCGGATGGTAGCGGGGCACTACGAGCAGTACTTC | CASSESGLGLRMVAGHYEQYF
TRBJ2-1 | TRBV5-4 | NA | NA | TGTGCCAGCAGAACCTGGGGGAACCCCTACAATGAGCAGTTCTTC | CASRTWGNPYNEQFF
TRBJ2-1 | TRBV27 | NA | NA | TGTGCCACCCGGGGGTTGGGAGGAACCTCCTACAATGAGCAGTTCTTC | CATRGLGGTSYNEQFF
TRBJ1-2 | TRBV4-3 | NA | once | TGCGCCAGCAGCCAAGGAGCTAACTATGGCTACACCTTC | CASSQGANYGYTF
TRBJ2-3 | TRBV5-1 | NA | NA | TGCGCCAGCAGCTTAAGAGAACGCACAGATACGCAGTATTTT | CASSLRERTDTQYF
TRBJ1-3 | TRBV7-2 | NA | once | TGTGCCAGCAGCCCGGAGAGGCTCGGAAACACCATATATTTT | CASSPERLGNTIYF
TRBJ2-1 | TRBV14 | TRBD1 | NA | TGTGCCAGCAGCCGCCGGTCAACAGGGGCCCATGAGCAGTTCTTC | CASSRRSTGAHEQFF
TRBJ2-7 | TRBV28 | NA | NA | TGTGCCAGCAGTTTATACAGCTCCTACGAGCAGTACTTC | CASSLYSSYEQYF
TRBJ1-5 | TRBV3-1/TRBV3-2 | NA | NA | TGTGCCAGCAGCCCTACTGGGTCGACGAGCAATCAGCCCCAGCATTTT | CASSPTGSTSNQPQHF
TRBJ2-2 | TRBV5-4 | TRBD2 | few | TGTGCCAGCAGCTTTAGACTAGCGGGAGCGAACACCGGGGAGCTGTTTTTT | CASSFRLAGANTGELFF
TRBJ2-3 | TRBV6-2/TRBV6-3 | TRBD2 | few | TGTGCCAGCAGTTACTTAGGACTAGCAACTGATACGCAGTATTTT | CASSYLGLATDTQYF
TRBJ2-1 | TRBV27 | NA | NA | TGTGCCAGCAGTAACTCCCCCGCCAGGGGCTACAATGAGCAGTTCTTC | CASSNSPARGYNEQFF
TRBJ2-2 | TRBV19 | TRBD2 | NA | TGTGCCAGTAGGGGACTAGCGGGAGGGTACACCGGGGAGCTGTTTTTT | CASRGLAGGYTGELFF
TRBJ2-1 | TRBV3-1/TRBV3-2 | TRBD1 | NA | TGTGCCAGCAGCCGACAGGGGACCGACAATGAGCAGTTCTTC | CASSRQGTDNEQFF
TRBJ2-1 | TRBV7-7 | TRBD2 | NA | TGTGCCAGCAGCGCCGGAACTAGCGTTGCCAGCTCCTACAATGAGCAGTTCTTC | CASSAGTSVASSYNEQFF
TRBJ2-3 | TRBV19 | TRBD2 | NA | TGTGCCAGTAGTATACCCGGGAGGGCCCCAGATACGCAGTATTTT | CASSIPGRAPDTQYF
TRBJ1-6 | TRBV27 | NA | NA | TGTGCCAGCAGTTTAGGGTCGGGGTATGTTTCACCCCTCCACTTT | CASSLGSGYVSPLHF
TRBJ1-2 | TRBV18 | TRBD1 | NA | TGTGCCAGCTCACCAGACAGGGCTCCATATGGCTACACCTTC | CASSPDRAPYGYTF
TRBJ2-3 | TRBV11-2 | NA | few | TGTGCCAGCAGGTCACTAGCATCGGCAGATACGCAGTATTTT | CASRSLASADTQYF
TRBJ1-2 | TRBV29-1 | NA | NA | TGCAGCGTTGTGGTAGGAAATGGCTACACCTTC | CSVVVGNGYTF